These 30 T cell receptor beta chains were sequenced from one sample in a study of T-cell reconstitution after alpha-beta-depleted transplantation in children. Researchers prepared the TCRbeta library using unique molecular identifiers, the study reports. One entry per CDR3 protein results from TCRdb running MiXCR on the PCR reads. The table records about 980,000 distinct CDR3 sequences, about 30% of them present only once. The specimen comprised PBMCs, mostly from graft donor cells, sampled 360 days after TCRalphabeta/CD19-depleted stem cell transplant. These receptors originate from a boy under three years old who had a stem cell transplant for SCID, so the T cells may come from the graft donor.

The V call is TRBV7-3, the J call TRBJ2-1, with D tentatively TRBD1 (6 bases). Germline values: CDR1 SGHTA, CDR2 FQGTGA. The CDR3 totals 16 residues. Trimming cost V 6 bases and J 1 base, with 16 bases left between them. CDR3 nucleotide sequence: TGTGCCAGCAGTCGAATCGGGACAACTTCCTACAATGAGCAGTTCTTC. Amino acids: CASSRIGTTSYNEQFF.

This clonotype was observed at least ten times. The rearrangement links TRBV28 to TRBJ2-7; unclear D gene. The V and J ends lost 5 bases and 5 bases respectively, with 10 bases between them. The CDR3 runs 12 residues. Germline V gene sequence: CDR1 MDHEN, CDR2 SYDVKM. CDR3 in amino acids: CASSPSGHEQYF. The CDR3 DNA reads TGTGCCAGCAGTCCAAGTGGCCACGAGCAGTACTTC.

The rearrangement links TRBV11-2 to TRBJ1-2; D is perhaps TRBD1 (6 bases). The V gene lost 5 bases and the J gene lost 2 bases, with 21 bases spanning the gap. Germline assignment: CDR1 SGHAT and CDR2 FQNNGV. This CDR3 comprises 17 residues. Written as DNA, the CDR3 is TGTGCCAGCAGCAATTTGAAGAGACAGGTCCCAAACTATGGCTACACCTTC. Amino acids: CASSNLKRQVPNYGYTF.

This clonotype was seen only a few times. The chain has TRBV10-2 and TRBJ2-7, with 13 positions matching TRBD2. V shed 0 bases and J 6 bases; nucleotides not matched to a gene: 5. CDR1 and CDR2 from the germline V gene are WSHSY and SAAADI. The CDR3 is 16 residues long. The CDR3 region is CASSESGLAGLGEQYF. The CDR3 bases are TGCGCCAGCAGTGAGTCGGGACTAGCGGGATTGGGCGAGCAGTACTTC.

The J gene is TRBJ2-1, the V gene TRBV7-9; D possibly matches TRBD1 or TRBD2 (5 bases each). CDR3 length equals 14 residues. Trimming removed 5 bases at V and 7 bases at J, with 15 bases between. Germline assignment: CDR1 SEHNR and CDR2 FQNEAQ (reference sequence). The CDR3 loop is CASSPPGRMNEQFF. The CDR3, as DNA: TGTGCCAGCAGCCCCCCGGGACGAATGAATGAGCAGTTCTTC.

This clonotype appeared many times. The V gene is TRBV19, the J gene TRBJ1-4, with D maybe TRBD1 (5 bases). This CDR3 is 15 amino acids long. The germline CDR1 and CDR2 sequences are LNHDA and SQIVND (reference sequence). V dropped 3 bases and J dropped 0 bases, with 8 bases sitting between them. The CDR3 region has the DNA TGTGCCAGTAGTATGGGGGTTGCAACTAATGAAAAACTGTTTTTT. Translation gives CASSMGVATNEKLFF.

The CDR3 DNA follows: TGCGCCAGCAGCCCGGAGTACAGGGAGGGAGGTGTAGGCTACACCTTC. Encoded protein: CASSPEYREGGVGYTF. V usage is TRBV5-1 and J usage is TRBJ1-2; perhaps TRBD1 as D (6 bases). The CDR3 totals 16 residues. Germline V gives CDR1 SGHRS, CDR2 YFSETQ. V was pared by 4 bases and J by 8 bases, with 24 bases between.

V and J are TRBV6-5 and TRBJ2-1; the D gene is possibly TRBD1 (5 bases). Germline CDR1 and CDR2: MNHEY and SVGAGI. Deletions cut 2 bases from V and 9 bases from J, with 14 bases between. The CDR3 runs 14 residues. The CDR3 loop reads CASSYGASPGEQFF. The DNA of the CDR3 is TGTGCCAGCAGTTACGGGGCCTCTCCAGGTGAGCAGTTCTTC.

A few counts support this clonotype. The rearrangement links TRBV5-4 to TRBJ1-2, with a weak D call TRBD1 (5 bases). The CDR3 runs to 13 residues. Trimming cost V 4 bases and J 2 bases, with 9 bases left between them. From germline, CDR1 is SGHNT and CDR2 YYREEE (reference sequence). CDR3: CASSTDTNYGYTF. In nucleotides, the CDR3 is TGTGCCAGCAGCACGGACACCAACTATGGCTACACCTTC.

This chain joins TRBV7-9 and TRBJ2-7; D is undetermined. Trimming took off 0 bases at V and 2 bases at J, with 11 bases between the two ends. The CDR3 consists of 15 residues. CDR1 and CDR2 (germline): SEHNR, FQNEAQ (reference sequence). DNA of the CDR3: TGTGCCAGCAGCTTAGCGTCCGTCCCTACCTACGAGCAGTACTTC. It translates to CASSLASVPTYEQYF.

This chain joins TRBV6-4 and TRBJ2-1; 14 bases align to TRBD2. The V gene's germline CDR1 is MRHNA and CDR2 SNTAGT. The CDR3 consists of 19 residues. The ends lost 8 bases at V and 3 bases at J; junction bases unmatched: 15. This CDR3 is CASGDGHRTSGGFYNEQFF. The CDR3 region has the DNA TGTGCCAGCGGGGACGGGCACCGGACTAGCGGGGGGTTCTACAATGAGCAGTTCTTC.

The chain uses TRBV5-1 and TRBJ1-1, with D maybe TRBD1 (5 bases). The germline CDR1 and CDR2 sequences are SGHRS and YFSETQ. The CDR3 has 14 residues. V lost 6 bases to trimming and J lost 0 bases, with 12 bases between them. This CDR3 reads CASTPGPLNTEAFF. CDR3 nucleotide sequence: TGCGCCAGCACCCCGGGACCGCTGAACACTGAAGCTTTCTTT.

This clonotype has more than one count but fewer than ten. The chain couples TRBV12-3 or TRBV12-4 to TRBJ1-4; no clear D. CDR3 size: 16 residues. Trimming shortened V by 8 bases and J by 7 bases, and 23 bases separated the two germline ends. The CDR3 sequence is CASLQFMSGEGEKLFF. CDR3 nucleotide sequence: TGTGCCAGCCTACAGTTTATGTCCGGGGAGGGTGAAAAACTGTTTTTT.

This clonotype turned up a few times. The CDR3 DNA reads TGTGCCAGCAGCTCATTACAGGGGGCCTGGTACAATGAGCAGTTCTTC. Translating it yields CASSSLQGAWYNEQFF. This chain joins TRBV2 and TRBJ2-1, with 9 nucleotides matching TRBD1. The CDR3 spans 16 residues. Trimming removed 6 bases from V and 4 bases from J; junction bases left unmatched: 10. From germline, CDR1 is SNHLY and CDR2 FYNNEI.

This chain links TRBV7-9 with TRBJ2-3; D uncertain. Germline assignment: CDR1 SEHNR and CDR2 FQNEAQ (reference sequence). The CDR3 has 14 amino acids. Trimming removed 4 bases at V and 9 bases at J, with 17 bases between. CDR3 sequence reads: CASSSDAATVTQYF. The CDR3 bases are TGTGCCAGCAGCTCGGACGCCGCCACGGTCACGCAGTATTTT.

This clonotype was seen a few times. This chain links TRBV20-1 with TRBJ2-4, with 8 positions matching TRBD1. Germline V gene data show CDR1 as DFQATT and CDR2 as SNEGSKA (reference sequence). Trimming removed 3 bases from V and 9 bases from J; junction bases left unmatched: 7. The CDR3 has 13 amino acids. The CDR3 reads CSARNGQGAIQYF. The CDR3 DNA reads as TGCAGTGCTAGGAACGGACAGGGCGCCATTCAGTACTTC.

This clonotype showed up just once. The chain's CDR3 is CATSDAPGLAGRSGANVLTF. CDR3 in DNA: TGTGCCACCAGTGATGCCCCGGGACTAGCGGGCCGCTCTGGGGCCAACGTCCTGACTTTC. The V gene is TRBV24-1, the J gene TRBJ2-6; 12 nucleotides align to TRBD2. Germline CDR1 and CDR2: KGHDR and SFDVKD. After removal of 3 bases from V and 0 bases from J, the junction contained 8 bases not matched to a gene. The CDR3 extends over 20 amino acids.

J is TRBJ2-5 and V is TRBV24-1; 7 nucleotides agree with TRBD2. Germline CDR1 KGHDR, CDR2 SFDVKD. J lost 3 bases, V lost 5 bases, and 8 bases had no gene match. CDR3 size: 15 residues. CDR3 residues: CATSVSGGGKETQYF. The CDR3 DNA sequence: TGTGCCACCAGTGTCTCGGGGGGAGGGAAAGAGACCCAGTACTTC.

The chain is built from TRBV20-1 and TRBJ1-2, with D possibly TRBD1 on 5 matching bases. Trimming left V 2 bases short and J 4 bases short, with 8 bases between. From germline, CDR1 is DFQATT and CDR2 SNEGSKA (reference sequence). The CDR3 runs to 12 residues. This chain's CDR3 is CSARYGAYGYTF. The CDR3 coding sequence is TGCAGTGCTAGATACGGGGCCTATGGCTACACCTTC.

The chain links TRBV7-9 to TRBJ2-1; TRBD2 aligns across 12 bases. The V gene's germline CDR1 is SEHNR and CDR2 FQNEAQ (reference sequence). CDR3 size: 13 residues. In nucleotides, the CDR3 is TGTGTTGCACTAGCGGGGGGCTTCAATGAGCAGTTCTTC. Translating it yields CVALAGGFNEQFF.

This clonotype showed up just a few times. This rearrangement joins TRBV12-3 or TRBV12-4 to TRBJ2-3; D not resolved. The V end was cut by 5 bases, the J end by 5 bases, with 14 bases between. There are 14 residues in the CDR3. CDR3 residues: CASSLRQIGDTQYF. In DNA, the CDR3 is TGTGCCAGCAGTCTGCGGCAGATAGGAGATACGCAGTATTTT.

In this sample, this clonotype turned up many times. The rearrangement links TRBV6-1 to TRBJ2-2, with D maybe TRBD2 (5 bases). This CDR3 comprises 15 residues. With 8 bases removed from V and 1 base from J, the gap between germline ends came to 14 bases. CDR1 and CDR2 from the germline V gene are MNHNS and SASEGT. CDR3 amino acids: CASQPLGENTGELFF. The CDR3, as DNA: TGTGCCAGCCAGCCCCTCGGGGAGAACACCGGGGAGCTGTTTTTT.

The chain is built from TRBV7-2 and TRBJ1-4; tentatively, D is TRBD1 (5 bases). The CDR3 is made up of 15 amino acids. V gave up 1 base and J gave up 5 bases, with 11 bases separating them. Germline-derived CDR1 and CDR2 are SGHTA and FQGNSA. The CDR3 DNA follows: TGTGCCAGCAGCTTAGGCAGGGTCGGAAATGAAAAACTGTTTTTT. It specifies CASSLGRVGNEKLFF.

The V gene is TRBV9, the J gene TRBJ2-5, with D maybe TRBD1 (6 bases). The germline V gene encodes CDR1 SGDLS and CDR2 YYNGEE. V shed 3 bases and J shed 5 bases, with 17 bases lying between them. This CDR3 contains 15 residues. As DNA, the CDR3 is TGTGCCAGCAGCGCCATTAGACAGGTCCGGGAGACCCAGTACTTC. Amino acids: CASSAIRQVRETQYF.

This clonotype was picked up a small number of times. The CDR3 spells CASSLYSYRGQGFSYEQYF. The CDR3 DNA reads TGTGCCAGCAGTTTATATTCCTACCGGGGACAGGGGTTTTCCTACGAGCAGTACTTC. The genes are TRBV27 and TRBJ2-7; 10 positions match TRBD1. J was trimmed by 1 base and V by 1 base; bases with no gene match: 13. The CDR3 extends over 19 amino acids. Germline loops: CDR1 MNHEY, CDR2 SMNVEV (reference sequence).

The genes are TRBV20-1 and TRBJ2-7; D is unresolved. The V gene lost 0 bases and the J gene lost 2 bases, with 2 bases spanning the gap. CDR3 length: 11 residues. The V gene's germline CDR1 is DFQATT and CDR2 SNEGSKA (reference sequence). CDR3 nucleotides: TGCAGTGCTAGAGAGCCCTACGAGCAGTACTTC. It codes for CSAREPYEQYF.

DNA for the CDR3: TGCGCCAGCACCCTTACGGGACAGGGGCTCAACAATGAGCAGTTCTTC. This sequence encodes CASTLTGQGLNNEQFF. The chain is built from TRBV5-1 and TRBJ2-1; 10 positions agree with TRBD1. Germline V gene sequence: CDR1 SGHRS, CDR2 YFSETQ. J was trimmed by 5 bases and V by 6 bases; bases with no gene match: 11. The CDR3 length is 16 residues.

This rearrangement joins TRBV5-1 to TRBJ2-7, with D perhaps matching TRBD1 or TRBD2 (5 bases each). CDR3 size: 13 residues. V was pared by 4 bases and J by 5 bases, with 13 bases between. Germline-derived CDR1 and CDR2 are SGHRS and YFSETQ. CDR3 sequence: CASSRDPPHEQYF. CDR3 DNA: TGCGCCAGCAGCCGGGACCCACCCCACGAGCAGTACTTC.

V gene TRBV4-1 combines with J gene TRBJ2-3; no clear D gene. This CDR3 spans 14 amino acids. Between the trimmed V and J ends, which lost 4 bases and 2 bases, there was a span of 10 bases. Germline V gene data show CDR1 as MGHRA and CDR2 as YSYEKL. The CDR3 nucleotides are TGCGCCAGCAGCCGCAACAAAATCACAGATACGCAGTATTTT. It codes for CASSRNKITDTQYF.

The chain couples TRBV12-3 or TRBV12-4 to TRBJ1-4; D possibly corresponds to TRBD1 (6 bases). Trimming shortened V by 1 base and J by 6 bases, and 15 bases separated the two germline ends. This CDR3 is 16 amino acids long. CDR3 sequence reads: CASSLGSRGAHEKLFF. DNA of the CDR3: TGTGCCAGCAGTTTAGGGTCCAGGGGAGCGCATGAAAAACTGTTTTTT.